The 32 T cell receptor beta chains listed next were all sequenced from one sample in a study of CD8+ T cells in alopecia areata. In each case, RNA was isolated and then reverse transcribed into cDNA as the sequencing template. The assay was immunoSEQ multiplex PCR, and TCRdb's table has in-frame clones only and misses some. In the table there are 45,000 to 70,000 clones, around 96% of which are singletons. The sequencing here drew on CD8+ T cells sorted from blood, taken at week 0. These receptors all come from a human donor with alopecia areata.

The chain uses TRBV27 and TRBJ1-5; D remains ambiguous. With 5 bases removed from V and 6 bases from J, the gap between germline ends came to 8 bases. This CDR3 is built from 12 residues. The V gene's germline CDR1 is MNHEY and CDR2 SMNVEV (reference sequence). The CDR3 here is CASSGPGQPQHF. CDR3 sequence (DNA): TGTGCCAGCAGTGGACCCGGTCAGCCCCAGCATTTT.

As concerns this clone: The same CDR3 arises from other DNA sequences in this sample as well. The V and J genes are TRBV7-9 and TRBJ2-7; D is uncertain. Germline V gene lookup returns CDR1 SEHNR and CDR2 FQNEAQ (reference sequence). The CDR3 has 12 amino acids. Trimming left V 1 base short and J 7 bases short, with 8 bases between. CDR3 in DNA: TGTGCCAGCAGCTTAGGTGTGGGAGAGCAGTACTTC. This translates into CASSLGVGEQYF. Supplemented by reference TRBV7-9 and TRBJ2-7, the full variable domain reads DTGVSQNPRHKITKRGQNVTFRCDPISEHNRLYWYRQTLGQGPEFLTYFQNEAQLEKSRLLSDRFSAERPKGSFSTLEIQRTEQGDSAMYLCASSLGVGEQYFGPGTRLTVT.

The chain carries TRBV7-9 and TRBJ2-7; D remains ambiguous. This CDR3 spans 13 amino acids. CDR1 SEHNR and CDR2 FQNEAQ come from the germline V gene (reference sequence). Trimming shortened V by 0 bases and J by 3 bases, and 6 bases separated the two germline ends. The chain's CDR3 is CASSLAADYEQYF. The CDR3 DNA follows: TGTGCCAGCAGCTTAGCGGCCGACTACGAGCAGTACTTC.

As DNA, the CDR3 is TGTGCCACCAGCTTCTCAGGGGGCCCTAGCACAGATACGCAGTATTTT. Protein: CATSFSGGPSTDTQYF. The gene calls are TRBV15 and TRBJ2-3; TRBD1 matches 8 bases. With V trimmed by 5 bases and J by 0 bases, 7 bases remained unmatched. The CDR3 runs 16 residues. Germline V gene data show CDR1 as LNHNV and CDR2 as YYDKDF (reference sequence).

The chain links TRBV4-3 to TRBJ1-1; a possible D gene is TRBD1 (6 bases). The germline V gene encodes CDR1 LGHNA and CDR2 YSLEER. The CDR3 is 14 amino acids. The V gene lost 1 base and the J gene lost 7 bases, with 13 bases spanning the gap. In nucleotides, the CDR3 is TGCGCCAGCAGCCAAGGTCAGGGGTGGGGTGAAGCTTTCTTT. Translated: CASSQGQGWGEAFF.

This clone was counted once. CDR3 residues: CASSPLWTSGTDTQYF. The CDR3 DNA sequence: TGTGCCAGCAGCCCCTTGTGGACTAGCGGCACAGATACGCAGTATTTT. The V and J genes are TRBV7-2 and TRBJ2-3; 9 nucleotides match TRBD2. There are 16 residues in the CDR3. CDR1 is SGHTA and CDR2 is FQGNSA in the germline V gene. V shed 5 bases and J 1 base; nucleotides not matched to a gene: 7.

The chain joins TRBV2 to TRBJ2-5, with 10 bases that match TRBD2. In germline, CDR1 is SNHLY, CDR2 FYNNEI. The CDR3 is made up of 11 amino acids. The V gene end was trimmed by 11 bases and the J gene end by 3 bases; junction bases not matched to a gene: 0. The CDR3 is CAGLAEETQYF. Here the CDR3 DNA reads TGTGCCGGACTAGCGGAAGAGACCCAGTACTTC.

The chain is built from TRBV5-1 and TRBJ1-1; TRBD1 is a possible D gene (5 bases). The CDR3 is made up of 13 amino acids. Trimming shortened V by 2 bases and J by 4 bases, and 9 bases separated the two germline ends. Germline V gene data show CDR1 as SGHRS and CDR2 as YFSETQ. The CDR3 DNA follows: TGCGCCAGCAGCTTCCAAGGGGTCACTGAAGCTTTCTTT. Residues: CASSFQGVTEAFF.

V usage is TRBV7-9 and J usage is TRBJ1-6; 10 nucleotides line up with TRBD1. V was clipped by 3 bases and J by 8 bases; unmatched bases: 1. CDR1 and CDR2 (germline): SEHNR, FQNEAQ (reference sequence). The CDR3 consists of 14 residues. CDR3 sequence: CASSFGTGDSPLHF. CDR3 in DNA: TGTGCCAGCAGCTTCGGGACAGGGGATTCACCCCTCCACTTT.

V usage is TRBV14 and J usage is TRBJ2-5; tentative D call: TRBD1 (6 bases). The CDR3 extends over 15 amino acids. The V end lost 3 bases, the J end lost 5 bases, and 16 bases lay between the germline ends. Germline loops: CDR1 SGHDN, CDR2 FVKESK. In DNA, the CDR3 is TGTGCCAGCAGCCAGCCCCAGGGGATCGTGGAGACCCAGTACTTC. Translated: CASSQPQGIVETQYF.

This clone showed up just a few times. The gene calls are TRBV19 and TRBJ2-5; the match to TRBD1 covers 9 bases. The V and J ends lost 5 bases and 2 bases, in that order; junction bases with no gene match: 3. Germline-derived CDR1 and CDR2 are LNHDA and SQIVND (reference sequence). The CDR3 is 14 residues long. Written as DNA, the CDR3 is TGTGCCAGTAGTTGGACAGGGGAACAAGAGACCCAGTACTTC. Its protein product is CASSWTGEQETQYF. The entire variable domain, with the rest obtained from reference TRBV19 and TRBJ2-5, is as follows: DGGITQSPKYLFRKEGQNVTLSCEQNLNHDAMYWYRQDPGQGLRLIYYSQIVNDFQKGDIAEGYSVSREKKESFPLTVTSAQKNPTAFYLCASSWTGEQETQYFGPGTRLLVL.

The chain joins TRBV19 to TRBJ2-2; 7 bases align to TRBD1. The CDR3 sequence is 14 residues long. V gave up 10 bases and J gave up 2 bases; unmatched junction bases: 7. CDR1 is LNHDA, CDR2 SQIVND, per germline (reference sequence). The CDR3 nucleotides are TGTGCCACCAAAGGGGGCTACAACACCGGGGAGCTGTTTTTT. This translates into CATKGGYNTGELFF.

V is TRBV25-1 and J is TRBJ2-7; D not certain. V shed 5 bases and J shed 3 bases, with 8 bases lying between them. This CDR3 has 12 amino acids. The germline V gene encodes CDR1 MGHDK and CDR2 SYGVNS. DNA of the CDR3: TGTGCCAGCAGTCCATCGAGCTACGAGCAGTACTTC. Amino acids: CASSPSSYEQYF.

The chain links TRBV21-1 to TRBJ2-1; the D call of TRBD2 is as the table states it, not checked on the DNA. TRBV21-1 is assigned pseudogene status. The CDR3 spans 18 residues. The CDR3 sequence: CASSPHRSSGGLQGEQFF. The CDR3 DNA reads as TGTGCCAGCAGCCCTCATCGGTCCAGCGGGGGATTACAGGGTGAGCAGTTCTTC.

This chain uses TRBV29-1 with TRBJ2-3, with D maybe TRBD1 (6 bases). Germline V CDR1 and CDR2: SQVTM, ANQGSEA. The CDR3 spans 14 residues. The ends were cut back, 4 bases at V and 0 bases at J, with 11 bases in the middle. CDR3 loop: CSVGSQGSTDTQYF. The DNA for the CDR3 is TGCAGCGTTGGTAGCCAGGGGAGCACAGATACGCAGTATTTT.

V usage is TRBV4-1 and J usage is TRBJ2-3, with 8 bases matching TRBD2. Germline CDR1 MGHRA, CDR2 YSYEKL. With 2 bases clipped from V and 8 bases from J, the junction kept 12 bases outside the gene matches. This CDR3 spans 16 amino acids. The CDR3 DNA follows: TGCGCCAGCAGCCAACTGTCTCGGGGGGGCCAAGGTACGCAGTATTTT. Amino acid sequence: CASSQLSRGGQGTQYF.

This clone is termed medium-sized. CDR3 sequence reads: CASSSGLGVDEQFF. The CDR3 DNA reads as TGTGCCAGCAGTTCGGGACTAGGGGTCGATGAGCAGTTCTTC. The chain has TRBV7-2 and TRBJ2-1; 8 bases are a match to TRBD2. The germline V gene encodes CDR1 SGHTA and CDR2 FQGNSA. CDR3 size: 14 residues. The trim removed 6 bases at V and 8 bases at J, leaving 9 bases unmatched.

The chain uses TRBV5-4 and TRBJ1-1; possibly TRBD1 for D (6 bases). The CDR3 is 12 amino acids. Germline CDR1 is SGHNT and CDR2 is YYREEE (reference sequence). V lost 4 bases and J lost 7, with 11 bases in between. DNA for the CDR3: TGTGCCAGCAGCACCGGGACAAGTGAAGCTTTCTTT. Its protein is CASSTGTSEAFF.

V is TRBV19 and J is TRBJ2-2; D unresolved. In germline, CDR1 is LNHDA, CDR2 SQIVND (reference sequence). V was trimmed by 6 bases and J by 2 bases, leaving 7 bases between them. The CDR3 is 13 amino acids. CDR3 sequence (DNA): TGTGCCAGTAGATGGGGAAACACCGGGGAGCTGTTTTTT. Translation: CASRWGNTGELFF.

The rearrangement links TRBV28 to TRBJ2-2; the D is unclear. Trimming shortened V by 5 bases and J by 5 bases, and 9 bases separated the two germline ends. The CDR3 loop spans 13 amino acids. Germline V gives CDR1 MDHEN, CDR2 SYDVKM. CDR3 amino acids: CASSPRSTGELFF. The CDR3, as DNA: TGTGCCAGCAGTCCCAGGTCTACCGGGGAGCTGTTTTTT.

As concerns this clone: A junction boundary mismatches the germline segment, possibly from a read error. CDR3 protein: CASSLTDRNTGELFF. The CDR3 DNA reads as TGTGCTAGCAGCCTAACGGACAGAAACACCGGGGAGCTGTTTTTT. The chain combines TRBV7-7 with TRBJ2-2; TRBD1 might be the D (6 bases). The CDR3 spans 15 residues. The germline gives CDR1 SSHAT, CDR2 FNYEAQ (reference sequence).

The chain employs TRBV7-9 and TRBJ2-5; the D gene could be TRBD1 or TRBD2 (7 bases each). Per the germline V gene, CDR1 is SEHNR and CDR2 is FQNEAQ (reference sequence). CDR3 size: 13 residues. V gave up 4 bases and J gave up 5 bases, with 11 bases separating them. This CDR3 is CASSSQGGETQYF. The CDR3 nucleotides are TGTGCCAGCAGCTCCCAGGGGGGGGAGACCCAGTACTTC.

The chain links TRBV4-3 to TRBJ2-5, with 9 nucleotides matching TRBD2. Losses at the gene ends were 3 bases for V and 0 bases for J; bases not matched to a gene: 5. The germline CDR1 and CDR2 sequences are LGHNA and YSLEER. CDR3 length equals 16 residues. Here the CDR3 DNA reads TGCGCCAGCAGCCAGGCTAGCGGGGTTAACCAAGAGACCCAGTACTTC. Its translation: CASSQASGVNQETQYF.

The gene calls are TRBV19 and TRBJ2-7; 7 nucleotides agree with TRBD2. In germline, CDR1 is LNHDA, CDR2 SQIVND (reference sequence). Unmatched junction bases numbered 10, after V lost 5 bases and J lost 6 bases. This CDR3 is built from 14 residues. The DNA of the CDR3 is TGTGCCAGTAGTCCGAGCGGGATGGGGATCGAGCAGTACTTC. Its translation is CASSPSGMGIEQYF.

The V call is TRBV4-1, the J call TRBJ2-1; 12 nucleotides line up with TRBD2. Germline CDR1 is MGHRA and CDR2 is YSYEKL. With 3 bases clipped from V and 4 bases from J, the junction kept 4 bases outside the gene matches. The CDR3 extends over 16 amino acids. CDR3 DNA sequence: TGCGCCAGCAGCCACTTACTAGCGGGGGGTTACAATGAGCAGTTCTTC. Translating it yields CASSHLLAGGYNEQFF.

The chain has TRBV4-1 and TRBJ2-7; D perhaps matches TRBD1 (7 bases). V was clipped by 0 bases and J by 4 bases, with 16 bases between them. The CDR3 is 16 residues long. The germline CDR1 and CDR2 sequences are MGHRA and YSYEKL. The DNA of the CDR3 is TGCGCCAGCAGCCAAGATGCGGGACAGTCCTTTTACGAGCAGTACTTC. This sequence encodes CASSQDAGQSFYEQYF.

Of note for this clone: Other DNA sequences within the sample encode an identical CDR3. Here the CDR3 reads CATSTEGAMYEQYF. The CDR3 DNA is TGTGCCACCAGCACGGAGGGCGCCATGTACGAGCAGTACTTC. This chain uses TRBV15 with TRBJ2-7, with D possibly matching TRBD2 (6 bases). The CDR3 loop spans 14 amino acids. V lost 4 bases to trimming and J lost 4 bases, with 14 bases between them. Germline V lookup: CDR1 LNHNV, CDR2 YYDKDF (reference sequence).

The chain recombines TRBV9 with TRBJ1-5; D remains unclear. With 1 base removed from V and 4 bases from J, the gap between germline ends came to 12 bases. Germline V CDR1 and CDR2: SGDLS, YYNGEE. The CDR3 totals 15 residues. CDR3 in DNA: TGTGCCAGCAGCGTAAACGGTTTAAGAAATCAGCCCCAGCATTTT. Encoded protein: CASSVNGLRNQPQHF.

V is TRBV6-6 and J is TRBJ2-1; the match to TRBD1 covers 8 bases. With V trimmed by 8 bases and J by 5 bases, 14 bases remained unmatched. The CDR3 spans 16 residues. Germline V lookup: CDR1 MNHNY, CDR2 SVGAGI (reference sequence). CDR3 sequence reads: CASLQGGGGDHNEQFF. As DNA, the CDR3 is TGTGCCAGCTTACAGGGGGGAGGCGGGGACCACAATGAGCAGTTCTTC.

Concerning this clone itself: The same CDR3 arises from other DNA sequences in this sample as well. The genes are TRBV4-3 and TRBJ2-2, with D possibly TRBD1 on 5 matching bases. The V gene lost 0 bases and the J gene lost 5 bases, with 7 bases spanning the gap. Germline CDR1 reads LGHNA; CDR2 reads YSLEER. This CDR3 has 14 amino acids. The CDR3 DNA reads TGCGCCAGCAGCCAAGATAGGGGTACCGGGGAGCTGTTTTTT. It translates to CASSQDRGTGELFF.

The gene calls are TRBV7-9 and TRBJ2-1; D not certain. Germline CDR1 SEHNR, CDR2 FQNEAQ (reference sequence). The CDR3 runs to 12 residues. V was trimmed by 4 bases and J by 3 bases, leaving 4 bases between them. The CDR3 protein is CASSSHYNEQFF. CDR3 DNA sequence: TGTGCCAGCAGCTCCCACTACAATGAGCAGTTCTTC. Filled out from reference TRBV7-9 and TRBJ2-1, the complete variable domain reads DTGVSQNPRHKITKRGQNVTFRCDPISEHNRLYWYRQTLGQGPEFLTYFQNEAQLEKSRLLSDRFSAERPKGSFSTLEIQRTEQGDSAMYLCASSSHYNEQFFGPGTRLTVL.

The chain is built from TRBV6-6 and TRBJ2-5; no clear D. V was trimmed by 0 bases and J by 7 bases, leaving 9 bases between them. The CDR3 length is 13 residues. Per germline, CDR1 MNHNY and CDR2 SVGAGI (reference sequence). The CDR3 reads CASSYSFPGTQYF. The CDR3 nucleotides read TGTGCCAGCAGTTACTCGTTTCCCGGGACCCAGTACTTC.